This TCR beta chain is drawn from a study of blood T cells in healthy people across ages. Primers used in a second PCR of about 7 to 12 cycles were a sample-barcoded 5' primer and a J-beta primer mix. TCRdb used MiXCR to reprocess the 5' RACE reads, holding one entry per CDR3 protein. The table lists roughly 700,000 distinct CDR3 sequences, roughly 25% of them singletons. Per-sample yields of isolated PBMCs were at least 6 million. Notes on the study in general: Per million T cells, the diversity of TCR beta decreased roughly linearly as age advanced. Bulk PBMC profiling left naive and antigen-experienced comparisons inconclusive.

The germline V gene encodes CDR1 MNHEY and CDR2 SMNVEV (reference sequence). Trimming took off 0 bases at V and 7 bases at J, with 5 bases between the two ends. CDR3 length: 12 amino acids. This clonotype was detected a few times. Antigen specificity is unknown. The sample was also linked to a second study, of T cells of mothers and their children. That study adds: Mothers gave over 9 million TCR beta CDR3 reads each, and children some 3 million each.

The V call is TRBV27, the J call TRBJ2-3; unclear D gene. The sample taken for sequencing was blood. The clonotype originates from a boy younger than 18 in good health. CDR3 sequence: CASSLSGNTQYF. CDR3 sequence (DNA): TGTGCCAGCAGTTTATCGGGGAATACGCAGTATTTT.